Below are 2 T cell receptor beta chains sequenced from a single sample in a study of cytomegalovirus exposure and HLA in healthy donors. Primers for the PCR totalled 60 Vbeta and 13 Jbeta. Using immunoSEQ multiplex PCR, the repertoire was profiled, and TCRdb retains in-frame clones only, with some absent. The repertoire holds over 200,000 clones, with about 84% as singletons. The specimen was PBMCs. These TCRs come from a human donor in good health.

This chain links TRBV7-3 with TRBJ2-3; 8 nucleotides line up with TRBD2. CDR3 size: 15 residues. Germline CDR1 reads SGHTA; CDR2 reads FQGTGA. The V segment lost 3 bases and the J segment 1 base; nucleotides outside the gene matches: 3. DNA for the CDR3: TGTGCCAGCAGCTTTATGACTAGCGGCACAGATACGCAGTATTTT. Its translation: CASSFMTSGTDTQYF.

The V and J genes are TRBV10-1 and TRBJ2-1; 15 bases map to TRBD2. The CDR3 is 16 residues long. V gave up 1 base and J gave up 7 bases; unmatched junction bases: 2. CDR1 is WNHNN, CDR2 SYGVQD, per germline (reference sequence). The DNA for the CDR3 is TGCGCCAGCAGTGAGTGGACTAGCGGGAGGGAGAATGAGCAGTTCTTC. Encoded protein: CASSEWTSGRENEQFF.